The clone carrying this T cell receptor beta chain was seen repeatedly, ten times or more. The antigen remains undetermined. Quantitative 5'-RACE with molecular barcodes produced the TCR beta libraries. TCRdb reprocessed the 5' RACE reads with MiXCR, giving one entry per CDR3 protein. Of some 27,000 distinct CDR3 sequences in the sample, about 5.1% are singletons; the top ten hold around 1.8%. The sample originates from a study of CD8 T cells in ankylosing spondylitis. Study conclusions and caveats: Reportedly, significant enrichment of disease-linked clones occurred in matched ankylosing spondylitis synovial fluid. A motif of 7 to 9 highly homologous TCR beta variants was seen as apparently characteristic of ankylosing spondylitis blood. CD8+ by phenotype, disease-linked clones were relatively rare in peripheral blood.

Source material: blood, either unsorted or a sorted T cell fraction (not recorded which). The clonotype originates from a female donor with ankylosing spondylitis or in good health (not recorded which).

For the CDR3, the DNA is TGTGCCAGCAGCGACCGGGACTTAGACACAGATACGCAGTATTTT. Protein: CASSDRDLDTDTQYF. The chain recombines TRBV9 with TRBJ2-3, with D perhaps TRBD2 (6 bases). The germline CDR1 and CDR2 sequences are SGDLS and YYNGEE. Trimming took 3 bases from V and 2 from J, leaving 13 bases between them. This CDR3 spans 15 amino acids.